Each of the 32 T cell receptor beta chains below was sequenced from the same sample in a study of response to subunit inactivated influenza vaccine. TCRdb analysed the RT-PCR reads with MiXCR anew, one entry per CDR3 protein. The table records 500,000 to 600,000 distinct CDR3 sequences, 13% to 15% of them present only once. Here the sequenced sample was PBMCs from blood, taken 12 days after vaccination. Source of these receptors: a man aged 45-65 years who received an inactivated influenza vaccine.

This clonotype occurred once. The chain combines TRBV29-1 with TRBJ2-2; 7 bases are a match to TRBD1. The CDR3 is 15 amino acids. Germline lookup yields CDR1 SQVTM and CDR2 ANQGSEA. V lost 6 bases, J lost 1 base, and 8 bases stayed unmatched. CDR3 in DNA: TGCAGCGTGAGGGGACAGTGCCTGAACACCGGGGAGCTGTTTTTT. Protein sequence: CSVRGQCLNTGELFF.

This clonotype turned up a few times. V usage is TRBV3-1 and J usage is TRBJ1-1; D call uncertain. Germline CDR1 and CDR2: LGHDT and YNNKEL (reference sequence). This CDR3 contains 13 residues. V was shortened by 3 bases and J by 4 bases, with 9 bases between the two germline ends. CDR3 DNA sequence: TGTGCCAGCAGCCAGACGTGGAGCACTGAAGCTTTCTTT. Translating it yields CASSQTWSTEAFF.

This clonotype was counted a few times. The genes are TRBV11-2 and TRBJ2-1; unclear D gene. CDR1 SGHAT and CDR2 FQNNGV come from the germline V gene. This CDR3 comprises 13 residues. The V gene lost 7 bases and the J gene lost 6 bases, with 13 bases spanning the gap. As DNA, the CDR3 is TGTGCCAGCAACCTCGGGTTCCGCAATGAGCAGTTCTTC. This gives the protein CASNLGFRNEQFF.

The chain has TRBV7-6 and TRBJ2-1; 11 bases agree with TRBD1. The ends lost 7 bases at V and 5 bases at J; junction bases unmatched: 4. Per the germline V gene, CDR1 is SGHVS and CDR2 is FNYEAQ. The CDR3 runs to 14 residues. CDR3 residues: CASISGQGDNEQFF. The CDR3 nucleotides are TGTGCCAGCATCTCGGGACAGGGGGACAATGAGCAGTTCTTC.

Only a few counts were recorded for this clonotype. The chain has TRBV7-9 and TRBJ1-1, with D maybe TRBD1 (6 bases). CDR3 size: 15 residues. Trimming pared 5 bases from V and 3 bases from J, leaving 16 bases between. Germline CDR1 SEHNR, CDR2 FQNEAQ (reference sequence). The CDR3 loop is CASSQSRGSDTEAFF. In nucleotides, the CDR3 is TGTGCCAGCAGCCAGTCGAGGGGGTCGGACACTGAAGCTTTCTTT.

This clonotype was seen repeatedly, ten times or more. The chain is built from TRBV11-1 and TRBJ2-5, with TRBD2 as a possible D gene (5 bases). The CDR3 runs to 12 residues. Germline V gene sequence: CDR1 SGHAT, CDR2 FQDESV (reference sequence). V lost 7 bases and J 2 bases, leaving 8 bases between the germline ends. The CDR3 region has the DNA TGTGCCAGCACGCCGGGACAAGAGACCCAGTACTTC. It translates to CASTPGQETQYF.

This clonotype has at least ten counts. The chain carries TRBV6-2 or TRBV6-3 and TRBJ1-5; D not resolved. Trimming took 6 bases from V and 2 from J, leaving 5 bases between them. The length of the CDR3 is 12 residues. Germline V gene data show CDR1 as MNHEY and CDR2 as SVGEGT. DNA for the CDR3: TGTGCCAGCAGGGAGGGCAATCAGCCCCAGCATTTT. It yields the protein CASREGNQPQHF.

This clonotype was found a few times. The V gene is TRBV10-3, the J gene TRBJ2-3; D not certain. The CDR3 loop spans 13 amino acids. The V end was cut by 5 bases, the J end by 5 bases, with 11 bases between. The germline V gene has CDR1 ENHRY and CDR2 SYGVKD. In nucleotides, the CDR3 is TGTGCCATCAGTCCCGAAAACCAAGATACGCAGTATTTT. Protein sequence: CAISPENQDTQYF.

This chain joins TRBV18 and TRBJ2-5; D call uncertain. V lost 3 bases, J lost 0 bases, and 8 bases lay in between. From germline, CDR1 is KGHSH and CDR2 LQKENI. The CDR3 is 14 residues long. The CDR3 coding sequence is TGTGCCAGCTCACCCGGACCTAACCAAGAGACCCAGTACTTC. Amino acid sequence: CASSPGPNQETQYF.

Written as DNA, the CDR3 is TGTGCCACCAGCAGAGCTGGTCATCCCACAGATACGCAGTATTTT. Protein: CATSRAGHPTDTQYF. The rearrangement links TRBV15 to TRBJ2-3, with no clear D. Trimming took 1 base from V and 2 from J, leaving 10 bases between them. The CDR3 totals 15 residues. The germline gives CDR1 LNHNV, CDR2 YYDKDF (reference sequence). Filled out from reference TRBV15 and TRBJ2-3, the complete variable domain reads DAMVIQNPRYQVTQFGKPVTLSCSQTLNHNVMYWYQQKSSQAPKLLFHYYDKDFNNEADTPDNFQSRRPNTSFCFLDIRSPGLGDTAMYLCATSRAGHPTDTQYFGPGTRLTVL.

This chain uses TRBV29-1 with TRBJ2-5, with 8 bases that match TRBD1. V dropped 8 bases and J dropped 8; count of bases not matched to a gene: 10. The germline V gene encodes CDR1 SQVTM and CDR2 ANQGSEA. The CDR3 has 12 residues. DNA for the CDR3: TGCAGCTTACTTTCCGGACAGGGAACCCAGTACTTC. It is translated as CSLLSGQGTQYF.

This clonotype was seen just once. V usage is TRBV15 and J usage is TRBJ2-4; possible D gene TRBD2, 7 bases. This CDR3 region has 15 residues. From germline, CDR1 is LNHNV and CDR2 YYDKDF (reference sequence). V shed 3 bases and J shed 7 bases, with 16 bases lying between them. In DNA, the CDR3 is TGTGCCACCAGCAGGGGATTGGGGGGGCGGAACATTCAGTACTTC. Its translation is CATSRGLGGRNIQYF.

The rearrangement links TRBV29-1 to TRBJ2-5; the D is unclear. Germline CDR1 SQVTM, CDR2 ANQGSEA. Trimming stripped 4 bases from V and 5 bases from J, with 14 bases between. CDR3 length: 13 residues. The CDR3 nucleotides are TGCAGCGTTGGATATAGGCAGAGGGAGACCCAGTACTTC. Protein sequence: CSVGYRQRETQYF.

In its sample, this clonotype was seen a few times. The chain combines TRBV4-1 with TRBJ1-1, with a possible D match to TRBD1 (5 bases). The CDR3 has 18 residues. The V and J ends lost 1 base and 7 bases respectively, with 25 bases between them. Per germline, CDR1 MGHRA and CDR2 YSYEKL. The CDR3 DNA is TGCGCCAGCAGCCAAGGTAGATACGGCTTCTTAGGGGTGGGTGAAGCTTTCTTT. Translated, it gives CASSQGRYGFLGVGEAFF.

The V and J genes are TRBV24-1 and TRBJ2-1; TRBD2 agrees at 15 bases. V was clipped by 3 bases and J by 0 bases; unmatched bases: 14. The CDR3 is 22 amino acids. From germline, CDR1 is KGHDR and CDR2 SFDVKD. In nucleotides, the CDR3 is TGTGCCACCAGTGATCCTGCAAGGGGACTAGCGGGGGGTCCTAGCTCCTACAATGAGCAGTTCTTC. As protein: CATSDPARGLAGGPSSYNEQFF.

This clonotype was picked up a small number of times. The chain carries TRBV10-3 and TRBJ1-6, with TRBD1 matching over 8 bases. The length of the CDR3 is 15 residues. The V gene end was trimmed by 5 bases and the J gene end by 8 bases; junction bases not matched to a gene: 8. Germline assignment: CDR1 ENHRY and CDR2 SYGVKD. The CDR3 region has the DNA TGTGCCATCAGTCCGGACAGGGCGGAGGATTCACCCCTCCACTTT. Protein: CAISPDRAEDSPLHF.

This clonotype was recorded many times. The gene calls are TRBV20-1 and TRBJ2-7; possibly TRBD2 for D (6 bases). The V gene's germline CDR1 is DFQATT and CDR2 SNEGSKA (reference sequence). The CDR3 consists of 13 residues. Trimming removed 2 bases from V and 7 bases from J, with 15 bases in between. The CDR3 is CSARLPGVGEQYF. The CDR3 bases are TGCAGTGCTAGACTTCCGGGGGTGGGGGAGCAGTACTTC.

This clonotype was observed many times. The chain carries TRBV4-3 and TRBJ1-4; TRBD1 aligns across 8 bases. CDR3 length: 17 residues. V trimming: 3 bases; J trimming: 5 bases; junction bases outside the gene matches: 11. CDR1 and CDR2 from the germline V gene are LGHNA and YSLEER. CDR3 DNA: TGCGCCAGCAGCCATCAAACGGGACAGGCGACGAATGAAAAACTGTTTTTT. Its protein is CASSHQTGQATNEKLFF.

The J gene is TRBJ2-1, the V gene TRBV5-1; D may be TRBD1 (6 bases). This CDR3 is built from 15 residues. Germline V gene data show CDR1 as SGHRS and CDR2 as YFSETQ. Trimming took off 4 bases at V and 3 bases at J, with 14 bases between the two ends. CDR3 coding DNA: TGCGCCAGCAGCGTTCGGGACACTTTCTACAATGAGCAGTTCTTC. Translating gives CASSVRDTFYNEQFF.

In its sample, this clonotype was seen many times. The chain's CDR3 is CSGGGGDSSYNEQFF. The DNA of the CDR3 is TGCAGCGGGGGAGGAGGGGACAGCTCCTACAATGAGCAGTTCTTC. The chain recombines TRBV29-1 with TRBJ2-1; D is perhaps TRBD1 (7 bases). Between the trimmed V and J ends, which lost 7 bases and 0 bases, there was a span of 16 bases. The CDR3 runs to 15 residues. Germline CDR1 SQVTM, CDR2 ANQGSEA.

CDR3 coding DNA: TGTGCCAGCAGCGTAAGTGGATTTAGCAATCAGCCCCAGCATTTT. Translation: CASSVSGFSNQPQHF. The chain is built from TRBV9 and TRBJ1-5; the D is unclear. Between the trimmed V and J ends, which lost 1 base and 0 bases, there was a span of 8 bases. CDR1 and CDR2 from the germline V gene are SGDLS and YYNGEE. This CDR3 comprises 15 residues.

The rearrangement joins TRBV7-9 to TRBJ2-2, with TRBD2 identical over 7 bases. Trimming at V came to 6 bases and at J to 2 bases, leaving 9 bases not matched to a gene. From germline, CDR1 is SEHNR and CDR2 FQNEAQ (reference sequence). This CDR3 has 16 residues. As DNA, the CDR3 is TGTGCCAGCAGGGCGGTGGCGGGAGAAAACACCGGGGAGCTGTTTTTT. It yields the protein CASRAVAGENTGELFF.

This clonotype came up a few times. The chain combines TRBV6-5 with TRBJ2-6; D call uncertain. Trimming pared 3 bases from V and 1 base from J, leaving 13 bases between. This CDR3 is 17 amino acids long. The germline V gene encodes CDR1 MNHEY and CDR2 SVGAGI. CDR3 region: CASSYITAFSGANVLTF. In DNA, the CDR3 is TGTGCCAGCAGTTATATAACAGCGTTTTCTGGGGCCAACGTCCTGACTTTC.

The J gene is TRBJ2-1, the V gene TRBV7-2, with 8 bases identical to TRBD2. The V gene end was trimmed by 5 bases and the J gene end by 7 bases; junction bases not matched to a gene: 7. The length of the CDR3 is 14 residues. Germline loops: CDR1 SGHTA, CDR2 FQGNSA. CDR3 residues: CASSRGGFKNEQFF. CDR3 bases: TGTGCCAGCAGCCGGGGGGGTTTCAAAAATGAGCAGTTCTTC.

In its sample, this clonotype was seen a few times. J is TRBJ2-7 and V is TRBV20-1; perhaps TRBD2 as D (6 bases). Per the germline V gene, CDR1 is DFQATT and CDR2 is SNEGSKA (reference sequence). This CDR3 contains 17 residues. V dropped 0 bases and J dropped 4 bases, with 22 bases sitting between them. The CDR3 here is CSARDLIQGTGAYEQYF. DNA of the CDR3: TGCAGTGCTAGAGATCTCATTCAAGGGACTGGGGCATACGAGCAGTACTTC.

This chain connects TRBV7-9 to TRBJ2-7; 8 nucleotides agree with TRBD1. The J segment lost 6 bases and the V segment lost 7 bases, leaving 5 bases of the junction unmatched. The CDR3 runs to 12 residues. Germline CDR1 and CDR2: SEHNR and FQNEAQ (reference sequence). The CDR3 here is CASTTGVREQYF. CDR3 sequence (DNA): TGTGCCAGCACGACAGGGGTACGCGAGCAGTACTTC.

This clonotype was counted between two and nine times. The V gene is TRBV12-3 or TRBV12-4, the J gene TRBJ1-5, with 7 bases lining up with TRBD1. The CDR3 length is 13 residues. Trimming took 2 bases from V and 6 from J; bases not matched to a gene: 1. The CDR3 nucleotides read TGTGCCAGCAGTTTAAACAGGGGTCAGCCCCAGCATTTT. As protein: CASSLNRGQPQHF.

The CDR3 region has the DNA TGTGCCAGCAGAGCAATACGACAGGGAAGAATAGACGAGCAGTACTTC. It is translated as CASRAIRQGRIDEQYF. V is TRBV28 and J is TRBJ2-7; 7 bases map to TRBD1. Per the germline V gene, CDR1 is MDHEN and CDR2 is SYDVKM. This CDR3 is 16 amino acids long. V lost 6 bases to trimming and J lost 5 bases; unmatched junction nucleotides: 16.

The chain joins TRBV6-2 or TRBV6-3 to TRBJ2-7; D is unresolved. Germline V CDR1 and CDR2: MNHEY, SVGEGT. Trimming took off 4 bases at V and 4 bases at J, with 8 bases between the two ends. This CDR3 region has 12 residues. CDR3 sequence reads: CASSFRLYEQYF. In nucleotides, the CDR3 is TGTGCCAGCAGTTTTCGGTTATACGAGCAGTACTTC.

The rearrangement joins TRBV18 to TRBJ2-7, with TRBD2 matching over 12 bases. The ends lost 2 bases at V and 0 bases at J; junction bases unmatched: 2. From germline, CDR1 is KGHSH and CDR2 LQKENI. The CDR3 runs to 16 residues. In DNA, the CDR3 is TGTGCCAGCTCACCAAGACTAGCGGGGGCCTCCTACGAGCAGTACTTC. Protein: CASSPRLAGASYEQYF.

This clonotype has more than one count but fewer than ten. This chain connects TRBV4-1 to TRBJ1-6, with 7 bases matching TRBD1. Germline V gives CDR1 MGHRA, CDR2 YSYEKL. This CDR3 region has 16 residues. Trimming removed 1 base from V and 7 bases from J; junction bases left unmatched: 7. CDR3 in amino acids: CASSQAYHRGNSPLHF. The CDR3 DNA reads TGCGCCAGCAGCCAAGCGTACCACAGGGGCAATTCACCCCTCCACTTT.

Ten or more counts support this clonotype. The chain has TRBV5-1 and TRBJ2-3; the D is unclear. The CDR3 spans 15 residues. Trimming left V 3 bases short and J 5 bases short, with 16 bases between. The germline V gene has CDR1 SGHRS and CDR2 YFSETQ. The CDR3 coding sequence is TGCGCCAGCAGCTCGGTCGGAACGGCCAGAGATACGCAGTATTTT. Residues: CASSSVGTARDTQYF.